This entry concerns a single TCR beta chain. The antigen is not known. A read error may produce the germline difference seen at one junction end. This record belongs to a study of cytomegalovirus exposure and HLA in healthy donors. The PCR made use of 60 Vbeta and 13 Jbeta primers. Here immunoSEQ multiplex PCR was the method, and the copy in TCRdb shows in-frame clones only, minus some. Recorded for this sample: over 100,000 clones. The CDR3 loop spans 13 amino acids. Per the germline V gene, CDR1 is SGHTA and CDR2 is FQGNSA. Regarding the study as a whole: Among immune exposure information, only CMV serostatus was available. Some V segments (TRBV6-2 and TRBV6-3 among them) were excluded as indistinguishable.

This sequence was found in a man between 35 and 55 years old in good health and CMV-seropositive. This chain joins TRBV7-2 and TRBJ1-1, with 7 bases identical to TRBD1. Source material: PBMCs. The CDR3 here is CASSLDPGTVTIF. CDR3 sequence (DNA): TGTGCCAGCAGCTTAGACCCCGGGACAGTTACGATATTT.